These 15 T cell receptor beta chains were sequenced from one sample in a study of siplizumab effects on memory and regulatory T cells. The table came from immunoSEQ multiplex PCR; TCRdb's copy has only in-frame clones and leaves some out. The sample includes 90,000 to 120,000 clones, approximately 92% of them seen just once. Sequencing was carried out using CD4+ T cells sorted from blood. These TCRs come from a human donor in good health. Some clones in this sample may be carry-over from other donors' samples.

J is TRBJ2-7 and V is TRBV2; 7 bases align to TRBD2. V lost 6 bases, J lost 2 bases, and 4 bases stayed unmatched. The CDR3 consists of 13 residues. Germline assignment: CDR1 SNHLY and CDR2 FYNNEI. CDR3 nucleotides: TGTGCCAGCAGGGCGGGACTACCCTACGAGCAGTACTTC. It translates to CASRAGLPYEQYF.

In its sample, this clone was seen once. V usage is TRBV6-5 and J usage is TRBJ1-2; the match to TRBD1 covers 9 bases. Germline V gene lookup returns CDR1 MNHEY and CDR2 SVGAGI. The CDR3 consists of 15 residues. The ends lost 5 bases at V and 5 bases at J; junction bases unmatched: 9. DNA for the CDR3: TGTGCCAGCAGTCGAACGGGACAGGGATTGTATGGCTACACCTTC. Amino acids: CASSRTGQGLYGYTF.

V is TRBV5-5 and J is TRBJ2-3, with 7 nucleotides matching TRBD2. Germline V CDR1 and CDR2: SGHKS, YYEKEE (reference sequence). The CDR3 has 17 amino acids. Trimming at V came to 3 bases and at J to 5 bases, leaving 15 bases not matched to a gene. The CDR3 DNA follows: TGTGCCAGCAGCTATGTTAGGTTGGCGGGAGCAAGAGATACGCAGTATTTT. Translated, it gives CASSYVRLAGARDTQYF.

The chain is built from TRBV7-3 and TRBJ1-1, with a tentative D call TRBD1 (5 bases). The germline CDR1 and CDR2 sequences are SGHTA and FQGTGA. The CDR3 contains 14 residues. The V end lost 4 bases, the J end lost 1 base, and 10 bases lay between the germline ends. Written as DNA, the CDR3 is TGTGCCAGCAGCTCCCTCGGGGGGAACACTGAAGCTTTCTTT. Protein sequence: CASSSLGGNTEAFF.

V is TRBV18 and J is TRBJ1-2, with a tentative D call TRBD1 (5 bases). The CDR3 sequence is 14 residues long. Deletions cut 2 bases from V and 6 bases from J, with 13 bases between. Per germline, CDR1 KGHSH and CDR2 LQKENI. The DNA for the CDR3 is TGTGCCAGCTCACCAGTCAGGGACGGGGATGGCTACACCTTC. It translates to CASSPVRDGDGYTF.

V usage is TRBV18 and J usage is TRBJ2-4; no definite D call. CDR1 KGHSH and CDR2 LQKENI come from the germline V gene. This CDR3 is 14 amino acids long. The V end was cut by 6 bases, the J end by 1 base, with 10 bases between. The DNA for the CDR3 is TGTGCCAGCTCCCAGTGGGCGGCCAAAAACATTCAGTACTTC. This gives the protein CASSQWAAKNIQYF.

Only one count was recorded for this clone. The chain uses TRBV5-6 and TRBJ1-2, with 9 nucleotides matching TRBD1. This CDR3 is built from 15 residues. Trimming took 4 bases from V and 6 from J; bases not matched to a gene: 10. Germline CDR1 SGHDT, CDR2 YYEEEE. CDR3: CASSVRADRGHGYTF. The DNA of the CDR3 is TGTGCCAGCAGCGTCAGAGCGGACAGGGGACATGGCTACACCTTC.

The chain couples TRBV7-3 to TRBJ2-1; TRBD2 aligns across 7 bases. CDR3 size: 14 residues. The V and J ends lost 5 bases and 7 bases, in that order; junction bases with no gene match: 8. Per germline, CDR1 SGHTA and CDR2 FQGTGA. The CDR3 region is CASSLGGSENEQFF. The CDR3 DNA sequence: TGTGCCAGCAGCCTTGGCGGGAGTGAAAATGAGCAGTTCTTC. The full variable domain, its missing parts supplied by reference TRBV7-3 and TRBJ2-1, is GAGVSQTPSNKVTEKGKYVELRCDPISGHTALYWYRQSLGQGPEFLIYFQGTGAADDSGLPNDRFFAVRPEGSVSTLKIQRTERGDSAVYLCASSLGGSENEQFFGPGTRLTVL.

V is TRBV5-5 and J is TRBJ1-4; 8 bases agree with TRBD1. Trimming removed 4 bases from V and 7 bases from J; junction bases left unmatched: 9. The CDR3 is 15 residues long. CDR1 SGHKS and CDR2 YYEKEE come from the germline V gene (reference sequence). CDR3 region: CASSPEDRAREKLFF. The CDR3 nucleotides are TGTGCCAGCAGCCCCGAGGACAGGGCACGTGAAAAACTGTTTTTT.

This sequence joins TRBV29-1 and TRBJ2-1, with D unresolved. V lost 4 bases and J 4 bases, leaving 11 bases between the germline ends. Germline V gene lookup returns CDR1 SQVTM and CDR2 ANQGSEA. This CDR3 contains 13 residues. In DNA, the CDR3 is TGCAGCGTTGTTTATACACCTTACAATGAGCAGTTCTTC. It is translated as CSVVYTPYNEQFF.

The chain employs TRBV12-1 and TRBJ2-1; the D call in the table, TRBD2, was not verified against the DNA. TRBV12-1 corresponds to a pseudogene. CDR3 length equals 14 residues. This chain's CDR3 is CASSPGTRSNEQFF. The CDR3, as DNA: TGTGCCAGCAGCCCCGGGACTAGAAGCAATGAGCAGTTCTTC.

V and J are TRBV5-4 and TRBJ2-2, with 8 nucleotides matching TRBD1. Trimming cost V 0 bases and J 6 bases; bases outside gene matches: 4. The CDR3 is 15 amino acids. The germline V gene has CDR1 SGHNT and CDR2 YYREEE (reference sequence). The CDR3 bases are TGTGCCAGCAGCTTGGGAGGACAGGGTTCCGGGGAGCTGTTTTTT. Its translation: CASSLGGQGSGELFF.

This sequence joins TRBV6-5 and TRBJ1-4; no reliable D call. The germline gives CDR1 MNHEY, CDR2 SVGAGI. Trimming pared 0 bases from V and 8 bases from J, leaving 13 bases between. This CDR3 contains 15 residues. CDR3 region: CASSYSRQPEEKLFF. The DNA for the CDR3 is TGTGCCAGCAGTTACTCGAGGCAGCCTGAGGAAAAACTGTTTTTT.

This clone was detected only once. This chain connects TRBV5-1 to TRBJ2-3, with 16 bases lining up with TRBD2. The CDR3 totals 18 residues. V shed 4 bases, J shed 4 bases, and the junction held 9 bases outside the gene matches. The germline CDR1 and CDR2 sequences are SGHRS and YFSETQ. The CDR3 is CASSPGTSGRAEADTQYF. The CDR3 nucleotides read TGCGCCAGCAGCCCTGGGACTAGCGGGAGGGCCGAGGCAGATACGCAGTATTTT.

The sample holds a few counts of this clone. The rearrangement joins TRBV19 to TRBJ2-2; D is unclear. The V end lost 3 bases, the J end lost 6 bases, and 8 bases lay between the germline ends. Germline V CDR1 and CDR2: LNHDA, SQIVND (reference sequence). The CDR3 is 13 amino acids. The chain's CDR3 is CASSMGPSGELFF. The DNA for the CDR3 is TGTGCCAGTAGTATGGGTCCGTCCGGGGAGCTGTTTTTT.